This is a list of T cell receptor beta chains from one sample in a study of T cells after yellow fever vaccination. TCRdb reanalysed the 5' RACE reads using MiXCR and keeps one entry per CDR3 protein. The table records 500,000 to 650,000 distinct CDR3 sequences, around a sixth of them present only once. Sequencing was performed on PBMCs, taken around 5 days after the first yellow fever vaccination. These receptors originate from a man in his late teens or twenties who received the YFV17D yellow fever vaccine. Both conserved end residues are part of each CDR3. The D gene is left open where the match is weak. Size is omitted from some rows. Given values are once, few, many or a class for expanded clones.

j_call v_call clone_size d_call cdr3_nt cdr3_aa
TRBJ2-2 TRBV7-3 few NA TGTGCCAGCAGTCCATCTTACGGGGGAACCGGGGAGCTGTTTTTT CASSPSYGGTGELFF
TRBJ2-1 TRBV20-1 NA TRBD2 TGCAGTGCTAGTGCGGGACTAGCGGGGGGTTCGCAGTTCTTC CSASAGLAGGSQFF
TRBJ2-3 TRBV5-6 few NA TGTGCCAGCAGGGGGGTGGGGGCAGATACGCAGTATTTT CASRGVGADTQYF
TRBJ1-5 TRBV6-2/TRBV6-3 NA TRBD1 TGTGCCAGCAGTTACCGGCGTCGACAGGGGGATCATCAGCCCCAGCATTTT CASSYRRRQGDHQPQHF
TRBJ1-3 TRBV6-5 NA NA TGTGCCAGCAGTTACTCCCGCCTCTCTGGAAACACCATATATTTT CASSYSRLSGNTIYF
TRBJ2-1 TRBV5-1 many NA TGCGCCAGCAGCTTTGACTGGAACAATGAGCAGTTCTTC CASSFDWNNEQFF
TRBJ1-6 TRBV18 once NA TGTGCCAGCTCACCACAGACTCCTCGCCATTCACCCCTCCACTTT CASSPQTPRHSPLHF
TRBJ2-7 TRBV10-2 NA NA TGCGCCAGCAGTGGGGACACTCACTACGAGCAGTACTTC CASSGDTHYEQYF
TRBJ1-5 TRBV4-2 NA NA TGTGCCAGCAGCCAAGCGACAGTCTTCGAGGGTCCGCCCCAGCATTTT CASSQATVFEGPPQHF
TRBJ2-1 TRBV7-3 NA NA TGTGCCAGCAGTACAGGGAGGGCTGGGAATGAGCAGTTCTTC CASSTGRAGNEQFF
TRBJ1-2 TRBV25-1 NA NA TGTGCCAGCGGCCCCGGGGGAGTAGGCGGCTACACCTTC CASGPGGVGGYTF
TRBJ2-6 TRBV6-2/TRBV6-3 NA NA TGTGCCACTACTGAACATCGGGAGCGCGGGGCCAACGTCCTGACTTTC CATTEHRERGANVLTF
TRBJ1-5 TRBV24-1 NA TRBD1 TGTGCCACCAGTGACCATGGACAGGGCGCGAATCAGCCCCAGCATTTT CATSDHGQGANQPQHF
TRBJ2-1 TRBV7-8 few NA TGTGCCAGCACCCCTCGGGGCGGGGCGAAAGTGAGCTCCTACAATGAGCAGTTCTTC CASTPRGGAKVSSYNEQFF
TRBJ1-1 TRBV5-1 NA NA TGCGCCAGCAGCTTGCAGGGAGCGAAGAACACTGAAGCTTTCTTT CASSLQGAKNTEAFF
TRBJ2-5 TRBV6-2/TRBV6-3 few NA TGTGCCAGCAGTTTCAACAGGATCCTCCAAGAGACCCAGTACTTC CASSFNRILQETQYF
TRBJ2-3 TRBV3-1 NA TRBD2 TGTGCCAGCAGCCGGACTAGCGGGGGCCTCACAGATACGCAGTATTTT CASSRTSGGLTDTQYF
TRBJ2-1 TRBV7-3 NA NA TGTGCCAGCAGCCTAGGGGACTCCCGGGAGCAGTTCTTC CASSLGDSREQFF
TRBJ2-3 TRBV5-6 few NA TGTGCCAGCAGCTTGGGGGCCACCACAGATACGCAGTATTTT CASSLGATTDTQYF
TRBJ1-5 TRBV7-2 NA NA TGTGCCAGCAGCTTAATGGGCACCAATCAGCCCCAGCATTTT CASSLMGTNQPQHF
TRBJ2-3 TRBV9 many NA TGTGCCAGCAGCGTCCACCCCGCAGATACGCAGTATTTT CASSVHPADTQYF
TRBJ2-3 TRBV4-1 NA TRBD2 TGCGCCAGCAGCCCCGTGAGGCTAGCGGTCGGGAAGGATACGCAGTATTTT CASSPVRLAVGKDTQYF
TRBJ2-1 TRBV7-9 NA TRBD1 TGTGCCAGCAGTCCGGGACAGGGATACTATGAGCAGTTCTTC CASSPGQGYYEQFF
TRBJ2-5 TRBV5-1 few TRBD2 TGCGCCAGCAGCTTGCTTCCGGGGGGAGGTGAGACCCAGTACTTC CASSLLPGGGETQYF
TRBJ2-1 TRBV7-9 few NA TGTGCCAGCAGCTTAAGGTCGTTCAATGAGCAGTTCTTC CASSLRSFNEQFF
TRBJ2-2 TRBV6-2/TRBV6-3 NA NA TGTGCCAGCAGAAAGGGGACAAACACCGGGGAGCTGTTTTTT CASRKGTNTGELFF
TRBJ2-5 TRBV15 many NA TGTGCCACCAGCAGAGATGCGGAGACCCAGTACTTC CATSRDAETQYF
TRBJ2-2 TRBV9 few NA TGTGCCAGCAGCGTAGATTGGGGGAACTCGAACACCGGGGAGCTGTTTTTT CASSVDWGNSNTGELFF
TRBJ2-1 TRBV20-1 few NA TGCAGTGCTAGAGATCCCAGGGGCGGGGGCAATGAGCAGTTCTTC CSARDPRGGGNEQFF
TRBJ2-5 TRBV7-8 NA NA TGTGCCAGCAGCTTAGACCGTCTAATCTCAGGGGACCAAGAGACCCAGTACTTC CASSLDRLISGDQETQYF
TRBJ2-1 TRBV4-3 NA TRBD2 TGCGCCAGCAGCCAAGAGTATTACGGGGGGGCGATTGCCAATGAGCAGTTCTTC CASSQEYYGGAIANEQFF
TRBJ2-1 TRBV24-1 few TRBD1 TGTGCCACCAGTGATTTCGGACAGGGATCGGGTAATGAGCAGTTCTTC CATSDFGQGSGNEQFF
TRBJ2-1 TRBV3-1 many TRBD1 TGTGCCAGCAGCCAAGATCTTGGGACAGTCGCCTACAATGAGCAGTTCTTC CASSQDLGTVAYNEQFF
TRBJ2-7 TRBV10-3 few NA TGTGCCATCGGGGGCAGTAAGGGCGAGCAGTACTTC CAIGGSKGEQYF
TRBJ2-2 TRBV19 few TRBD2 TGTGCCAGTAAGGGACTAGCAATCGGGGAGCTGTTTTTT CASKGLAIGELFF
TRBJ2-3 TRBV7-8 few NA TGTGCCAGCAGCCCGCAATTGTTCACAGATACGCAGTATTTT CASSPQLFTDTQYF
TRBJ1-2 TRBV6-2/TRBV6-3 NA TRBD1 TGTGCCAGCAGTGGACATGACAGGGCGAACTATGGCTACACCTTC CASSGHDRANYGYTF
TRBJ2-7 TRBV19 few NA TGTGCCAGTAGTAAGGCGGGGGCGGGTATCGAGCAGTACTTC CASSKAGAGIEQYF
TRBJ2-2 TRBV12-5 NA NA TGTGCTAGTAGATGGGCCAACACCGGGGAGCTGTTTTTT CASRWANTGELFF
TRBJ1-6 TRBV27 few NA TGTGCCAGCAGGTCAGGGACGGATTCACCCCTCCACTTT CASRSGTDSPLHF
TRBJ1-4 TRBV28 few TRBD1 TGTGCCAGCAGTTTTCCAGGGGGCGAAGAAAAACTGTTTTTT CASSFPGGEEKLFF